The rows below give T cell receptor beta chains drawn from one sample of a study of Ad26.COV2.S vaccination and SARS-CoV-2 variants. The data were produced by immunoSEQ multiplex PCR, yet TCRdb's version contains in-frame clones alone and is incomplete. Here the sample spans over 400,000 clones, about 90% being singletons. This material consisted of peripheral blood, taken in a trial of Ad26.COV2.S vaccine versus placebo. These TCRs come from a person aged 18-60 years who received the Ad26.COV2.S COVID-19 vaccine or a placebo. The CDR3 runs from the conserved cysteine through the conserved F or W. The order of the fields is clone size, D gene, V gene, J gene, CDR3 protein, CDR3 DNA. A D gene is named only where the DNA matches it firmly. Expanded clones get a size class; other rows say once, few or many, or leave the size out.

clone size: NA
D gene: TRBD2
V gene: TRBV7-3
J gene: TRBJ2-3
CDR3 protein: CASSLSSGRGSDTQYF
CDR3 DNA: TGTGCCAGCAGCTTAAGTAGCGGGAGGGGGTCAGATACGCAGTATTTT

clone size: NA
D gene: NA
V gene: TRBV16
J gene: TRBJ2-7
CDR3 protein: CASSQGRSEQYF
CDR3 DNA: TGTGCCAGCAGCCAGGGACGAAGCGAGCAGTACTTC

clone size: NA
D gene: TRBD1
V gene: TRBV5-6
J gene: TRBJ2-1
CDR3 protein: CASSPGWTGLYNEQFF
CDR3 DNA: TGTGCCAGCAGCCCCGGTTGGACAGGGCTCTACAATGAGCAGTTCTTC

clone size: NA
D gene: TRBD1
V gene: TRBV5-1
J gene: TRBJ1-1
CDR3 protein: CASTGQGAGTEAFF
CDR3 DNA: TGCGCCAGCACCGGACAGGGGGCTGGCACTGAAGCTTTCTTT

clone size: NA
D gene: TRBD2
V gene: TRBV19
J gene: TRBJ2-1
CDR3 protein: CASSITSGGEQFF
CDR3 DNA: TGTGCCAGTAGTATCACTAGCGGCGGTGAGCAGTTCTTC

clone size: NA
D gene: TRBD1
V gene: TRBV7-3
J gene: TRBJ1-2
CDR3 protein: CASSEAGGANYGYTF
CDR3 DNA: TGTGCCAGCAGCGAGGCAGGGGGCGCAAACTATGGCTACACCTTC

clone size: NA
D gene: NA
V gene: TRBV3-1/TRBV3-2
J gene: TRBJ1-1
CDR3 protein: CASSQDGALTEAFF
CDR3 DNA: TGTGCCAGCAGCCAAGATGGGGCCTTGACTGAAGCTTTCTTT

clone size: NA
D gene: NA
V gene: TRBV6-2/TRBV6-3
J gene: TRBJ2-5
CDR3 protein: CASSYPTGIPETQYF
CDR3 DNA: TGTGCCAGCAGTTACCCTACCGGGATCCCGGAGACCCAGTACTTC

clone size: NA
D gene: NA
V gene: TRBV5-1
J gene: TRBJ1-1
CDR3 protein: CASSLGWGAVSTEAFF
CDR3 DNA: TGCGCCAGCAGCTTGGGGTGGGGGGCTGTAAGCACTGAAGCTTTCTTT

clone size: once
D gene: NA
V gene: TRBV7-5
J gene: TRBJ1-3
CDR3 protein: CARSLEGWDEGNTIYF
CDR3 DNA: TGTGCCAGAAGCTTAGAAGGTTGGGACGAGGGGAACACCATATATTTT

clone size: NA
D gene: TRBD1
V gene: TRBV5-1
J gene: TRBJ1-4
CDR3 protein: CASSLGTGAYEKLFF
CDR3 DNA: TGCGCCAGCAGCTTGGGGACAGGGGCTTATGAAAAACTGTTTTTT

clone size: NA
D gene: NA
V gene: TRBV6-1
J gene: TRBJ2-3
CDR3 protein: CASSEIGVSPTDTQYF
CDR3 DNA: TGTGCCAGCAGTGAAATTGGAGTCTCTCCCACAGATACGCAGTATTTT

clone size: NA
D gene: TRBD2
V gene: TRBV9
J gene: TRBJ2-7
CDR3 protein: CASSVSGTLGYEQYF
CDR3 DNA: TGTGCCAGCAGCGTTAGCGGGACACTTGGCTACGAGCAGTACTTC

clone size: NA
D gene: TRBD2
V gene: TRBV15
J gene: TRBJ2-5
CDR3 protein: CATSRGLAGVETQYF
CDR3 DNA: TGTGCCACCAGCAGAGGACTAGCGGGAGTAGAGACCCAGTACTTC

clone size: NA
D gene: TRBD2
V gene: TRBV6-5
J gene: TRBJ2-2
CDR3 protein: CASISGRGWAGELFF
CDR3 DNA: TGTGCCAGCATTAGCGGGAGAGGTTGGGCCGGGGAGCTGTTTTTT

clone size: once
D gene: TRBD1
V gene: TRBV28
J gene: TRBJ2-3
CDR3 protein: CASRMGQGPDTQYF
CDR3 DNA: TGTGCCAGCAGGATGGGACAGGGCCCAGATACGCAGTATTTT

clone size: NA
D gene: NA
V gene: TRBV9
J gene: TRBJ2-6
CDR3 protein: CASSGRRSGANVLTF
CDR3 DNA: TGTGCCAGCAGCGGCCGCCGCTCTGGGGCCAACGTCCTGACTTTC

clone size: NA
D gene: TRBD1
V gene: TRBV24-1
J gene: TRBJ1-5
CDR3 protein: CATSSDRANQPQHF
CDR3 DNA: TGTGCCACAAGCTCGGACAGGGCCAATCAGCCCCAGCATTTT

clone size: NA
D gene: TRBD2
V gene: TRBV5-4
J gene: TRBJ2-3
CDR3 protein: CASSLEGLAGGYSTDTQYF
CDR3 DNA: TGTGCCAGCAGCTTGGAGGGACTAGCGGGAGGGTATAGCACAGATACGCAGTATTTT

clone size: NA
D gene: NA
V gene: TRBV5-4
J gene: TRBJ2-1
CDR3 protein: CASSLGGTAYNEQFF
CDR3 DNA: TGTGCCAGCAGCTTGGGCGGGACAGCCTACAATGAGCAGTTCTTC

clone size: NA
D gene: NA
V gene: TRBV28
J gene: TRBJ1-1
CDR3 protein: CALVGRTGNTEAFF
CDR3 DNA: TGTGCCCTGGTGGGTCGAACGGGGAACACTGAAGCTTTCTTT

clone size: NA
D gene: NA
V gene: TRBV28
J gene: TRBJ2-7
CDR3 protein: CASSPPPADYEQYF
CDR3 DNA: TGTGCCAGCAGTCCCCCCCCAGCTGACTACGAGCAGTACTTC

clone size: NA
D gene: TRBD2
V gene: TRBV27
J gene: TRBJ2-5
CDR3 protein: CASSPTSGRAGETQYF
CDR3 DNA: TGTGCCAGCAGTCCGACTAGCGGGAGGGCCGGAGAGACCCAGTACTTC

clone size: NA
D gene: NA
V gene: TRBV24-1
J gene: TRBJ2-1
CDR3 protein: CATSDLVLGGEQFF
CDR3 DNA: TGTGCCACCAGTGATTTGGTGTTGGGGGGTGAGCAGTTCTTC

clone size: NA
D gene: TRBD1
V gene: TRBV2
J gene: TRBJ2-3
CDR3 protein: CASNPDRASDTQYF
CDR3 DNA: TGTGCCAGCAACCCGGACAGGGCATCAGATACGCAGTATTTT

clone size: NA
D gene: NA
V gene: TRBV7-8
J gene: TRBJ2-7
CDR3 protein: CASGSFRERAYEQYF
CDR3 DNA: TGTGCCAGCGGATCTTTCAGGGAAAGGGCCTACGAGCAGTACTTC

clone size: NA
D gene: NA
V gene: TRBV28
J gene: TRBJ2-1
CDR3 protein: CASSFLGFYNEQFF
CDR3 DNA: TGTGCCAGCAGTTTTTTGGGATTCTACAATGAGCAGTTCTTC

clone size: NA
D gene: TRBD1
V gene: TRBV7-6
J gene: TRBJ2-5
CDR3 protein: CASSPAGQGFRETQYF
CDR3 DNA: TGTGCCAGCAGCCCCGCGGGACAGGGGTTCAGGGAGACCCAGTACTTC

clone size: NA
D gene: NA
V gene: TRBV9
J gene: TRBJ2-2
CDR3 protein: CASSPRPTGELFF
CDR3 DNA: TGTGCCAGCAGCCCCAGACCAACCGGGGAGCTGTTTTTT

clone size: NA
D gene: TRBD2
V gene: TRBV25-1
J gene: TRBJ2-7
CDR3 protein: CASSLAGGPNEQYF
CDR3 DNA: TGTGCCAGCAGTTTGGCGGGAGGGCCCAACGAGCAGTACTTC

clone size: NA
D gene: TRBD1
V gene: TRBV10-3
J gene: TRBJ2-5
CDR3 protein: CAISESQGARETQYF
CDR3 DNA: TGTGCCATCAGTGAGTCACAGGGGGCGCGGGAGACCCAGTACTTC

clone size: NA
D gene: NA
V gene: TRBV9
J gene: TRBJ2-3
CDR3 protein: CASSVAMVGTDTQYF
CDR3 DNA: TGTGCCAGCAGCGTAGCCATGGTCGGAACAGATACGCAGTATTTT

clone size: NA
D gene: TRBD2
V gene: TRBV7-9
J gene: TRBJ2-1
CDR3 protein: CASSLGSGRPRNEQFF
CDR3 DNA: TGTGCCAGCAGCTTGGGTAGCGGGAGGCCGAGGAATGAGCAGTTCTTC

clone size: NA
D gene: NA
V gene: TRBV5-1
J gene: TRBJ2-2
CDR3 protein: CASSLITGSNTGELFF
CDR3 DNA: TGCGCCAGCAGCTTGATCACGGGATCGAACACCGGGGAGCTGTTTTTT

clone size: NA
D gene: TRBD2
V gene: TRBV30
J gene: TRBJ2-1
CDR3 protein: CAWSAGLAGNNEQFF
CDR3 DNA: TGTGCCTGGTCCGCGGGACTAGCGGGGAACAATGAGCAGTTCTTC

clone size: NA
D gene: NA
V gene: TRBV5-8
J gene: TRBJ2-1
CDR3 protein: CASSPDYPEQFF
CDR3 DNA: TGTGCCAGCAGCCCAGACTATCCCGAGCAGTTCTTC

clone size: NA
D gene: TRBD2
V gene: TRBV7-2
J gene: TRBJ2-1
CDR3 protein: CASSTWTSGTYNEQFF
CDR3 DNA: TGTGCCAGCAGCACTTGGACTAGCGGGACCTACAATGAGCAGTTCTTC

clone size: NA
D gene: NA
V gene: TRBV4-2
J gene: TRBJ1-3
CDR3 protein: CASSQGSITGNTIYF
CDR3 DNA: TGTGCCAGCAGCCAAGGGTCCATTACTGGAAACACCATATATTTT

clone size: NA
D gene: NA
V gene: TRBV6-5
J gene: TRBJ1-2
CDR3 protein: CASTQDRHASSGYTF
CDR3 DNA: TGTGCCAGCACCCAGGACCGCCATGCTTCTAGCGGCTACACCTTC

clone size: NA
D gene: NA
V gene: TRBV28
J gene: TRBJ2-2
CDR3 protein: CASSLGSNTGELFF
CDR3 DNA: TGTGCCAGCAGTTTAGGCTCGAACACCGGGGAGCTGTTTTTT

clone size: NA
D gene: TRBD2
V gene: TRBV27
J gene: TRBJ2-5
CDR3 protein: CASSLFGGETQYF
CDR3 DNA: TGTGCCAGCAGTTTATTCGGGGGGGAGACCCAGTACTTC

clone size: NA
D gene: NA
V gene: TRBV27
J gene: TRBJ1-4
CDR3 protein: CASSFRNEKLFF
CDR3 DNA: TGTGCCAGCAGTTTCAGAAATGAAAAACTGTTTTTT

clone size: NA
D gene: TRBD2
V gene: TRBV5-4
J gene: TRBJ2-7
CDR3 protein: CASSLGLAGGYEQYF
CDR3 DNA: TGTGCCAGCAGCTTGGGACTAGCGGGAGGGTACGAGCAGTACTTC

clone size: NA
D gene: NA
V gene: TRBV10-2
J gene: TRBJ2-3
CDR3 protein: CASSAAGMRTDTQYF
CDR3 DNA: TGCGCCAGCAGTGCGGCGGGAATGCGGACAGATACGCAGTATTTT

clone size: NA
D gene: NA
V gene: TRBV29-1
J gene: TRBJ2-3
CDR3 protein: CSVPGPTNTDTQYF
CDR3 DNA: TGCAGCGTCCCGGGACCGACCAACACAGATACGCAGTATTTT

clone size: NA
D gene: TRBD2
V gene: TRBV10-3
J gene: TRBJ2-1
CDR3 protein: CAISPRAGTSGTTEQFF
CDR3 DNA: TGTGCCATCAGCCCCCGCGCCGGGACTAGCGGGACCACTGAGCAGTTCTTC

clone size: NA
D gene: NA
V gene: TRBV5-5
J gene: TRBJ1-1
CDR3 protein: CASSDSTGPTEAFF
CDR3 DNA: TGTGCCAGCAGCGATTCTACAGGGCCCACTGAAGCTTTCTTT

clone size: NA
D gene: NA
V gene: TRBV11-2
J gene: TRBJ1-1
CDR3 protein: CASSFPPLNTEAFF
CDR3 DNA: TGTGCCAGCAGCTTCCCCCCCTTGAACACTGAAGCTTTCTTT

clone size: NA
D gene: TRBD1
V gene: TRBV11-3
J gene: TRBJ2-3
CDR3 protein: CASSRTGLGTDTQYF
CDR3 DNA: TGTGCCAGCAGCCGGACAGGGCTGGGCACAGATACGCAGTATTTT

clone size: NA
D gene: TRBD2
V gene: TRBV5-4
J gene: TRBJ2-3
CDR3 protein: CASSSHLEALAAYTQYF
CDR3 DNA: TGTGCCAGCAGCTCCCACCTAGAGGCGCTAGCGGCATATACGCAGTATTTT

clone size: once
D gene: TRBD1
V gene: TRBV20-1
J gene: TRBJ2-7
CDR3 protein: CSPGQGFF
CDR3 DNA: TGCAGCCCCGGACAGGGTTTCTTC

clone size: NA
D gene: TRBD1
V gene: TRBV3-1/TRBV3-2
J gene: TRBJ2-7
CDR3 protein: CASSGDRDYEQYF
CDR3 DNA: TGTGCCAGCAGCGGGGACAGGGACTACGAGCAGTACTTC

clone size: NA
D gene: NA
V gene: TRBV6-5
J gene: TRBJ2-1
CDR3 protein: CASSYGGRRNNEQFF
CDR3 DNA: TGTGCCAGCAGTTACGGGGGACGGAGAAACAATGAGCAGTTCTTC

clone size: NA
D gene: NA
V gene: TRBV6-2/TRBV6-3
J gene: TRBJ2-2
CDR3 protein: CASSSYDGGRSNTGELFF
CDR3 DNA: TGTGCCAGCAGTTCCTACGATGGGGGGCGGTCGAACACCGGGGAGCTGTTTTTT

clone size: NA
D gene: TRBD1
V gene: TRBV6-1
J gene: TRBJ2-5
CDR3 protein: CASSEGTGRGETQYF
CDR3 DNA: TGTGCCAGCAGTGAAGGGACAGGGCGAGGAGAGACCCAGTACTTC

clone size: once
D gene: NA
V gene: TRBV29-1
J gene: TRBJ2-7
CDR3 protein: CSVETLGGGGDEQYF
CDR3 DNA: TGCAGCGTTGAGACCCTTGGGGGGGGCGGCGACGAGCAGTACTTC

clone size: NA
D gene: NA
V gene: TRBV19
J gene: TRBJ2-2
CDR3 protein: CASSIEAGNTGELFF
CDR3 DNA: TGTGCCAGTAGTATAGAAGCAGGCAACACCGGGGAGCTGTTTTTT